This T cell receptor beta chain was identified during a study of blood T cells in healthy people across ages. PBMCs, at least 7 million per sample, were isolated. It was with a sample-barcoded 5' primer and a J-beta primer mix that a second PCR of roughly 6 to 12 cycles was run. Each cDNA molecule carried a tag from a template-switch adaptor that contained 12 random nucleotides. Each CDR3 protein gets one entry after TCRdb re-called the 5' RACE reads with MiXCR. The sample has approximately 800,000 distinct CDR3 sequences; roughly 34% are singletons. General study results and limits: Correlation between TCR beta diversity and naive T cell percentage was strong. Donor CMV status was unknown, possibly confounding expanded clonotype changes.

Concerning this clonotype: Its antigen is unidentified.

The CDR3 contains 16 residues. Trimming cost V 1 base and J 6 bases, with 18 bases left between them. CDR1 and CDR2 from the germline V gene are MDHEN and SYDVKM. The sample was blood. The chain employs TRBV28 and TRBJ1-2; D perhaps matches TRBD1 (5 bases). The sequence came from a man aged 18-30 years in good health. The CDR3 sequence: CASSLSEAAGTNGYTF. The CDR3 nucleotides are TGTGCCAGCAGTTTATCGGAGGCGGCAGGGACGAATGGCTACACCTTC.